The rows below give T cell receptor beta chains drawn from one sample of a study of blood T cell repertoires in COVID-19. Measured with immunoSEQ multiplex PCR; TCRdb has only the in-frame clones, and not every one. The top ten hold 25% to 35% of the sample, which has about 84,000 clones, about 83% seen once. Specimen: peripheral blood. Receptor source: a woman aged 80 or older with acute or convalescent COVID-19. CDR3s include the opening cysteine and the closing phenylalanine or tryptophan. The D gene is left open where the match is weak.

j_call v_call d_call cdr3_nt cdr3_aa
TRBJ1-2 TRBV28 . TGTGCCAGCACGGGGGATGAAATCCCCGCGGGCTACACCTTC CASTGDEIPAGYTF
TRBJ2-7 TRBV28 . TGTGCCAGCAGTTTTGGAGGGGCAGACGAGCAGTACTTC CASSFGGADEQYF
TRBJ2-7 TRBV7-9 TRBD2 TGTGCCAGCAGCTTAAACGGGAGGGCCTACGAGCAGTACTTC CASSLNGRAYEQYF
TRBJ2-5 TRBV7-9 TRBD1 TGTGCCAGCAGCCTCAGACAGGGGGCGAGAGAGACCCAGTACTTC CASSLRQGARETQYF
TRBJ2-1 TRBV2 TRBD1 TGTGCCAGCAGTGCCTCAGGGGGCAATGAGCAGTTCTTC CASSASGGNEQFF
TRBJ2-7 TRBV5-1 TRBD2 TGCGCCAGCAGCACAACTAGCGGGAGTTCCTACGAGCAGTACTTC CASSTTSGSSYEQYF
TRBJ2-4 TRBV27 . TGTGCCAGCAGTTTGACAGGCCCTCCCAAAAACATTCAGTACTTC CASSLTGPPKNIQYF
TRBJ2-5 TRBV10-3 . TGTGCCATCAGTGGGGGGCAGGGGAGTCAAGAGACCCAGTACTTC CAISGGQGSQETQYF
TRBJ2-5 TRBV24-1 . TGTGCCACCAGTGATTTGAATGGCGCAGAGGGAGAGACCCAGTACTTC CATSDLNGAEGETQYF
TRBJ2-3 TRBV4-1 TRBD2 TGCGCCAGCAGCTCTTATTGGAGCGGGAGCGGGGATACGCAGTATTTT CASSSYWSGSGDTQYF
TRBJ2-5 TRBV5-1 . TGCGCCAGCAGCTTGGCGCCAAACTCTGAGACCCAGTACTTC CASSLAPNSETQYF
TRBJ2-2 TRBV9 TRBD2 TGTGCCAGCAGCCCCCAGATACAAGCGGGAGACACCGGGGAGCTGTTTTTT CASSPQIQAGDTGELFF
TRBJ2-2 TRBV24-1 TRBD1 TGTGCCACCAGTGAAATGAAGACAGGGGGCAACACCGGGGAGCTGTTTTTT CATSEMKTGGNTGELFF
TRBJ1-4 TRBV10-3 . TGTGCCATCAGTGAAGGGGCAACTAATGAAAAACTGTTTTTT CAISEGATNEKLFF